These 28 T cell receptor beta chains originate from one sample sequenced in a study of blood T cells in healthy people across ages. A sample-barcoded 5' primer and a J-beta primer mix were used in a second PCR of roughly 7 to 11 cycles. One entry per CDR3 protein results from TCRdb running MiXCR on the 5' RACE reads. This table has 1.4 million or so distinct CDR3 sequences, less than 45% appearing once. Sample: blood. Source of these receptors: a young woman in good health.

The rearrangement joins TRBV14 to TRBJ2-7; no definite D call. The CDR3 is made up of 13 amino acids. The germline V gene has CDR1 SGHDN and CDR2 FVKESK. With 5 bases removed from V and 6 bases from J, the gap between germline ends came to 14 bases. The CDR3 loop reads CASSTWWRGEQYF. The DNA for the CDR3 is TGTGCCAGCAGCACCTGGTGGCGCGGCGAGCAGTACTTC.

The chain links TRBV20-1 to TRBJ2-3, with 11 bases lining up with TRBD2. V was pared by 5 bases and J by 4 bases, with 8 bases of the junction left unmatched. The CDR3 is 15 amino acids. Germline CDR1 reads DFQATT; CDR2 reads SNEGSKA (reference sequence). This chain's CDR3 is CSASTSGVKPDTQYF. The CDR3 region has the DNA TGCAGTGCTTCGACTAGCGGGGTGAAACCAGATACGCAGTATTTT.

The table lists this clonotype with a few counts. This chain uses TRBV6-5 with TRBJ1-2, with TRBD1 as a possible D gene (6 bases). CDR3 length equals 14 residues. Between the trimmed V and J ends, which lost 0 bases and 8 bases, there was a span of 13 bases. Germline V gene data show CDR1 as MNHEY and CDR2 as SVGAGI. CDR3 sequence: CASSYSPQGRGYTF. The CDR3 region has the DNA TGTGCCAGCAGTTACTCACCACAGGGTAGGGGCTACACCTTC.

The rearrangement links TRBV6-5 to TRBJ1-6, with D maybe TRBD1 (5 bases). V lost 0 bases and J lost 3, with 12 bases in between. The CDR3 loop spans 17 amino acids. The V gene's germline CDR1 is MNHEY and CDR2 SVGAGI. The CDR3 nucleotides are TGTGCCAGCAGTTACTCTGGGGGTGGGGGCTATAATTCACCCCTCCACTTT. It is translated as CASSYSGGGGYNSPLHF.

The chain carries TRBV4-3 and TRBJ1-6, with a weak D call TRBD1 (6 bases). This CDR3 comprises 15 residues. Between the trimmed V and J ends, which lost 2 bases and 10 bases, there was a span of 15 bases. Germline CDR1 reads LGHNA; CDR2 reads YSLEER. DNA for the CDR3: TGCGCCAGCAGCCAAAAGGGCCCAGGGGACTCACCCCTCCACTTT. It is translated as CASSQKGPGDSPLHF.

The chain carries TRBV12-3 or TRBV12-4 and TRBJ1-5; 9 nucleotides align to TRBD1. The CDR3 extends over 15 amino acids. V shed 7 bases, J shed 6 bases, and the junction held 10 bases outside the gene matches. CDR3 amino acids: CASTRDRDGGQPQHF. CDR3 sequence (DNA): TGTGCCAGCACTAGGGACAGGGACGGAGGTCAGCCCCAGCATTTT.

The rearrangement uses TRBV29-1 and TRBJ1-2; D is possibly TRBD1 (6 bases). This CDR3 is built from 15 residues. Germline V CDR1 and CDR2: SQVTM, ANQGSEA. Trimming cost V 0 bases and J 5 bases, with 16 bases left between them. The CDR3 sequence is CSVEDFARGEYGYTF. CDR3 nucleotide sequence: TGCAGCGTTGAAGACTTCGCCAGGGGAGAGTATGGCTACACCTTC.

CDR3 DNA: TGCGCCAGCAGCGTGGTAACCCCAGATACGCAGTATTTT. Protein product: CASSVVTPDTQYF. V usage is TRBV5-1 and J usage is TRBJ2-3; D is unresolved. This CDR3 region has 13 residues. V lost 4 bases to trimming and J lost 4 bases, with 10 bases between them. Germline V gene data show CDR1 as SGHRS and CDR2 as YFSETQ.

The chain couples TRBV4-3 to TRBJ2-1; TRBD2 matches 7 bases. Germline CDR1 is LGHNA and CDR2 is YSLEER. Trimming at V came to 1 base and at J to 13 bases, leaving 13 bases not matched to a gene. The CDR3 length is 15 residues. Here the CDR3 reads CASSQGAGVGETQFF. In nucleotides, the CDR3 is TGCGCCAGCAGCCAAGGCGCGGGAGTAGGAGAGACCCAGTTCTTC.

The chain links TRBV5-1 to TRBJ2-1; 14 positions agree with TRBD2. Germline V CDR1 and CDR2: SGHRS, YFSETQ. The CDR3 sequence is 16 residues long. Trimming took 3 bases from V and 10 from J; bases not matched to a gene: 9. The CDR3 coding sequence is TGCGCCAGCAGCTCGAGACTAGCGGGGGGGCCTCGAGAGCAGTTCTTC. It specifies CASSSRLAGGPREQFF.

The chain recombines TRBV7-9 with TRBJ1-4, with 7 positions matching TRBD1. Germline V CDR1 and CDR2: SEHNR, FQNEAQ (reference sequence). The CDR3 sequence is 16 residues long. Unmatched junction bases numbered 8, after V lost 3 bases and J lost 4 bases. CDR3 nucleotide sequence: TGTGCCAGCAGCTTGGGTCCGGGACAGCTTAATGAAAAACTGTTTTTT. This codes for CASSLGPGQLNEKLFF.

DNA for the CDR3: TGTGCCAGCAGCTCCTCCGGGACTAGCGGGGCATATACGCAGTATTTT. Translating it yields CASSSSGTSGAYTQYF. The V gene is TRBV9, the J gene TRBJ2-3, with 13 bases fitting TRBD2. CDR1 is SGDLS and CDR2 is YYNGEE in the germline V gene. V lost 4 bases, J lost 7 bases, and 9 bases stayed unmatched. The CDR3 covers 16 residues.

This clonotype was counted a single time. V usage is TRBV6-1 and J usage is TRBJ1-1; D unclear. V was trimmed by 5 bases and J by 1 base, leaving 17 bases between them. The CDR3 runs 16 residues. In germline, CDR1 is MNHNS, CDR2 SASEGT. CDR3 sequence: CASSRRVPGRNTEAFF. For the CDR3, the DNA is TGTGCCAGCAGTCGAAGGGTACCGGGAAGGAACACTGAAGCTTTCTTT.

This clonotype was counted a few times. V gene TRBV5-1 combines with J gene TRBJ2-1; the match to TRBD2 covers 9 bases. The ends lost 0 bases at V and 9 bases at J; junction bases unmatched: 7. The CDR3 has 15 residues. Germline CDR1 reads SGHRS; CDR2 reads YFSETQ. The CDR3 DNA follows: TGCGCCAGCAGCTTGGAGGCTAGCGGGAACGGTGAGCAGTTCTTC. Its protein is CASSLEASGNGEQFF.

This rearrangement joins TRBV12-3 or TRBV12-4 to TRBJ2-7; D gene uncertain. The V and J ends lost 3 bases and 5 bases respectively, with 11 bases between them. The CDR3 extends over 13 amino acids. The CDR3, as DNA: TGTGCCAGCAGTTTTGCCCTAAGACACGAGCAGTACTTC. It translates to CASSFALRHEQYF.

This clonotype was seen a handful of times. V is TRBV15 and J is TRBJ2-1, with 12 bases aligning to TRBD2. CDR1 is LNHNV and CDR2 is YYDKDF in the germline V gene (reference sequence). V was pared by 1 base and J by 6 bases, with 1 base of the junction left unmatched. The CDR3 is made up of 15 amino acids. The CDR3: CATSRASGGANEQFF. DNA of the CDR3: TGTGCCACCAGCAGAGCTAGCGGGGGGGCCAATGAGCAGTTCTTC.

This rearrangement joins TRBV5-1 to TRBJ2-2; the D gene is possibly TRBD2 (5 bases). V was clipped by 2 bases and J by 0 bases, with 11 bases between them. CDR1 is SGHRS and CDR2 is YFSETQ in the germline V gene. The CDR3 sequence is 16 residues long. CDR3 loop: CASSFLEGPNTGELFF. For the CDR3, the DNA is TGCGCCAGCAGCTTCCTCGAGGGTCCGAACACCGGGGAGCTGTTTTTT. The full variable domain, rest sourced from reference TRBV5-1 and TRBJ2-2, is KAGVTQTPRYLIKTRGQQVTLSCSPISGHRSVSWYQQTPGQGLQFLFEYFSETQRNKGNFPGRFSGRQFSNSRSEMNVSTLELGDSALYLCASSFLEGPNTGELFFGEGSRLTVL.

This clonotype has just a few counts. The chain couples TRBV6-5 to TRBJ2-1, with D unresolved. V lost 5 bases to trimming and J lost 6 bases, with 17 bases between them. Germline CDR1 is MNHEY and CDR2 is SVGAGI. CDR3 length equals 15 residues. The CDR3 here is CASSTPYRESNEQFF. CDR3 bases: TGTGCCAGCAGTACCCCCTACCGTGAGTCCAATGAGCAGTTCTTC.

The chain carries TRBV12-3 or TRBV12-4 and TRBJ2-2; tentative D call: TRBD1 (6 bases). V was cut by 10 bases and J by 4 bases, with 13 bases left in between. This CDR3 has 13 residues. The DNA for the CDR3 is TGTGCCACAACAGGGTTAAGCACCGGGGAGCTGTTTTTT. Its translation is CATTGLSTGELFF.

J is TRBJ1-1 and V is TRBV20-1, with D perhaps TRBD1 (5 bases). Germline CDR1 DFQATT, CDR2 SNEGSKA (reference sequence). There are 15 residues in the CDR3. With 3 bases removed from V and 3 bases from J, the gap between germline ends came to 17 bases. The CDR3 here is CSASPWRGEDTEAFF. The CDR3 coding sequence is TGCAGTGCTAGCCCGTGGAGGGGTGAAGACACTGAAGCTTTCTTT.

The chain is built from TRBV29-1 and TRBJ1-2, with D unclear. This CDR3 region has 11 residues. Trimming took off 7 bases at V and 4 bases at J, with 10 bases between the two ends. Germline lookup yields CDR1 SQVTM and CDR2 ANQGSEA. In nucleotides, the CDR3 is TGCAGCGGCCGCGAGGGCTATGGCTACACCTTC. Its translation: CSGREGYGYTF.

The V gene is TRBV28, the J gene TRBJ1-5; D call uncertain. Germline values: CDR1 MDHEN, CDR2 SYDVKM. This CDR3 contains 12 residues. V shed 5 bases and J shed 7 bases, with 9 bases lying between them. CDR3 bases: TGTGCCAGCAGTCCCCCCGAACAGCCCCAGCATTTT. It specifies CASSPPEQPQHF. The variable domain in full, completed from reference TRBV28 and TRBJ1-5, reads DVKVTQSSRYLVKRTGEKVFLECVQDMDHENMFWYRQDPGLGLRLIYFSYDVKMKEKGDIPEGYSVSREKKERFSLILESASTNQTSMYLCASSPPEQPQHFGDGTRLSIL.

This clonotype was detected only once. The genes are TRBV12-3 or TRBV12-4 and TRBJ2-2, with 9 bases fitting TRBD2. V lost 8 bases, J lost 0 bases, and 7 bases stayed unmatched. CDR3 length: 16 residues. In nucleotides, the CDR3 is TGTGCCAGCGGCCTAGCGGGAAACGCGAACACCGGGGAGCTGTTTTTT. It yields the protein CASGLAGNANTGELFF.

A few counts support this clonotype. This chain connects TRBV4-1 to TRBJ2-7; D assignment may be TRBD1 or TRBD2 (5 bases each). The V and J ends lost 4 bases and 2 bases respectively, with 15 bases between them. Germline V gives CDR1 MGHRA, CDR2 YSYEKL. The CDR3 has 15 amino acids. CDR3 in amino acids: CASSLYVGDPYEQYF. The CDR3 DNA sequence: TGCGCCAGCAGCCTTTATGTTGGGGACCCCTACGAGCAGTACTTC.

The rearrangement links TRBV7-6 to TRBJ1-2, with D perhaps matching TRBD1 (6 bases). Per germline, CDR1 SGHVS and CDR2 FNYEAQ. V was cut by 1 base and J by 7 bases, with 22 bases left in between. This CDR3 has 17 amino acids. The CDR3 protein is CASSLVGGGVLPGGYTF. The CDR3, as DNA: TGTGCCAGCAGCTTAGTGGGCGGGGGCGTACTACCGGGTGGCTACACCTTC. The full variable domain, with the rest looked up from reference TRBV7-6 and TRBJ1-2, is GAGVSQSPRYKVTKRGQDVALRCDPISGHVSLYWYRQALGQGPEFLTYFNYEAQQDKSGLPNDRFSAERPEGSISTLTIQRTEQRDSAMYRCASSLVGGGVLPGGYTFGSGTRLTVV.

Comments on this clonotype: Germline and junction disagree at one end, which may indicate a read error. This rearrangement joins TRBV6-2 or TRBV6-3 to TRBJ2-1, with 10 bases fitting TRBD2. CDR3 length equals 19 residues. Germline V lookup: CDR1 MNHEY, CDR2 SVGEGT. The CDR3 reads CAGSAWTATAAGGPNEQFF. The CDR3 nucleotides are TGTGCCGGCAGTGCATGGACGGCCACCGCAGCGGGAGGGCCCAATGAGCAGTTCTTC.

The V call is TRBV4-3, the J call TRBJ1-2, with a tentative D call TRBD1 (5 bases). The germline gives CDR1 LGHNA, CDR2 YSLEER. The V end was cut by 0 bases, the J end by 4 bases, with 9 bases between. This CDR3 comprises 14 residues. CDR3 in amino acids: CASSQDHDSYGYTF. The DNA for the CDR3 is TGCGCCAGCAGCCAAGATCACGACAGCTATGGCTACACCTTC.

At least ten counts were recorded for this clonotype. The chain recombines TRBV7-3 with TRBJ1-2; D perhaps matches TRBD1 (5 bases). Looked up from germline, CDR1 is SGHTA and CDR2 is FQGTGA. The CDR3 is made up of 14 amino acids. Trimming took 0 bases from V and 6 from J, leaving 11 bases between them. DNA for the CDR3: TGTGCCAGCAGCTTAACTCGGCAGGGCGATGGCTACACCTTC. It specifies CASSLTRQGDGYTF.